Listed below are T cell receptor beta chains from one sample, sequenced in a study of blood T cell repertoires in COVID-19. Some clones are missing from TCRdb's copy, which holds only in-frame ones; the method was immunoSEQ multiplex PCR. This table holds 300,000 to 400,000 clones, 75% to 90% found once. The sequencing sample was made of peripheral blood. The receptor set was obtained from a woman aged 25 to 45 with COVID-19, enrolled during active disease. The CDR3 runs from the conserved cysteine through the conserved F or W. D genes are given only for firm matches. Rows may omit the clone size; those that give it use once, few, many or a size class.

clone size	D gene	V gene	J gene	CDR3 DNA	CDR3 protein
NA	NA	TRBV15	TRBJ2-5	TGTGCCACCAGCAGAGATCTTCAAGAGACCCAGTACTTC	CATSRDLQETQYF
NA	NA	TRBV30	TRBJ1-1	TGTGCCTGGAGCATGGGGGGAGGGACCCGTGAAGCTTTCTTT	CAWSMGGGTREAFF
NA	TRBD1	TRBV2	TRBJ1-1	TGTGCCAGCAATTACAGGGGGCGCACTGAAGCTTTCTTT	CASNYRGRTEAFF
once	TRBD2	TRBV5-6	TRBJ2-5	TGTGCCAGCACTTCTGGACTAGAGGAGACCCAGTACTTC	CASTSGLEETQYF
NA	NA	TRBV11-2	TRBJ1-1	TGTGCCAGCAGAACAGGGCCTATGAACACTGAAGCTTTCTTT	CASRTGPMNTEAFF
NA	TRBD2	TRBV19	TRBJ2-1	TGTGCCAGTAGTATTCGGCGGGAGATATACAATGAGCAGTTCTTC	CASSIRREIYNEQFF
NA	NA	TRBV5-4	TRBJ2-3	TGTGCCAGCAGCCCGGGACTTGAAAGCACAGATACGCAGTATTTT	CASSPGLESTDTQYF
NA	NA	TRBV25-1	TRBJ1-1	TGTGCCAGCAGTGAATATGGGGGGGGTGAAGCTTTCTTT	CASSEYGGGEAFF
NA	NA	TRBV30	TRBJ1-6	TGTGCCTGGAGTGTTAGTAAGGGGTATTCACCCCTCCACTTT	CAWSVSKGYSPLHF
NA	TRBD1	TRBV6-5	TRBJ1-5	TGTGCCAGCCAGCCCGGGACAGGGTTCAATCAGCCCCAGCATTTT	CASQPGTGFNQPQHF
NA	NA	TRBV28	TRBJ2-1	TGTGCCAGCAGCTACTCCGGGACTTTCCAGTTCTTC	CASSYSGTFQFF
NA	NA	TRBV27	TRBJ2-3	TGTGCCAGCAGCCTGGAGGGCCGGGGCACAGATACGCAGTATTTT	CASSLEGRGTDTQYF
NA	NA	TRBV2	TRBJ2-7	TGTGCCAGCATCGGAGGAGAGCAGTACTTC	CASIGGEQYF
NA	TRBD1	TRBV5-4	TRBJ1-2	TGTGCCAGCAGCTTGCTTGAGAGGTCAGGGGGCTATGGCTACACCTTC	CASSLLERSGGYGYTF
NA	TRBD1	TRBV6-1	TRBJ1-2	TGTGCCAGCAGTGAAGGGTTGGGACAGGGAGGCGGCTACACCTTC	CASSEGLGQGGGYTF